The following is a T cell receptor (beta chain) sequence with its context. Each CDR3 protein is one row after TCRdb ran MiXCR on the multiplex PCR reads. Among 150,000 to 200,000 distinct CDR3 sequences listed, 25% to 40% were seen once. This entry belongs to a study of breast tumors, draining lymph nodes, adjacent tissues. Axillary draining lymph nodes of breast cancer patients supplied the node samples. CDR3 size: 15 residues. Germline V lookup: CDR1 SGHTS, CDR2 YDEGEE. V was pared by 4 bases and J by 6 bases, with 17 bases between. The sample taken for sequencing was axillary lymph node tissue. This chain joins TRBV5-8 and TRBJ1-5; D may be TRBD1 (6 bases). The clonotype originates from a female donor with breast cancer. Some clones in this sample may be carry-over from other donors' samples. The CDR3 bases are TGTGCCAGCAGCGGCCGGCAGGAAGGGGGTCAGCCCCAGCATTTT. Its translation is CASSGRQEGGQPQHF.